This T cell receptor beta chain was profiled in a study of cytomegalovirus exposure and HLA in healthy donors. The protocol was immunoSEQ multiplex PCR, while the TCRdb copy is restricted to in-frame clones and leaves out a portion. The data contain about 140,000 clones, 88% of them singletons. CDR1 and CDR2 (germline): SEHNR, FQNEAQ (reference sequence). The CDR3 is 12 amino acids. J lost 5 bases, V lost 8 bases, and 5 bases had no gene match. Study-level results: Reports described diagnosis of cytomegalovirus status by the classifier as highly specific and sensitive.

This clone was seen a few times. No antigen is known for it. This sequence originates from a woman younger than 35 in good health and CMV-seropositive. The sequencing input was PBMCs. This chain links TRBV7-9 with TRBJ2-7; the match to TRBD1 covers 8 bases. The chain's CDR3 is CASGRGLDEQYF. In DNA form, the CDR3 reads TGTGCCAGCGGCAGGGGGCTGGACGAGCAGTACTTC.